This T cell receptor (beta chain) was recorded in a study of blood T cells in healthy people across ages. With a J-beta primer mix and a sample-barcoded 5' primer, a second PCR ran 7 to 11 cycles. One entry per CDR3 protein results from TCRdb running MiXCR on the 5' RACE reads. Of 550,000 to 650,000 distinct CDR3 sequences listed, about 30% are singletons. Germline loops: CDR1 DFQATT, CDR2 SNEGSKA (reference sequence). Between the trimmed V and J ends, which lost 4 bases and 5 bases, there was a span of 11 bases. The CDR3 runs 12 residues. Regarding the study as a whole: Diversity of TCR beta per million T cells declined in a roughly linear way with age.

This clonotype was counted ten times or more. Its antigen is as yet unknown. The sequenced sample consisted of blood. The source is a woman of 80 years or more in good health. The chain couples TRBV20-1 to TRBJ2-5; the D gene is possibly TRBD1 (6 bases). The chain's CDR3 is CSAKITGETQYF. Written as DNA, the CDR3 is TGCAGTGCTAAAATCACAGGGGAGACCCAGTACTTC.